This TCR beta chain was captured in a study of T-cell reconstitution after alpha-beta-depleted transplantation in children. The library targeted TCRbeta and was prepared with unique molecular identifiers. Using its own MiXCR run on the PCR reads, TCRdb lists one record per CDR3 protein. The sample holds a few hundred thousand distinct CDR3 sequences, about a tenth seen once. V lost 2 bases and J lost 4; bases outside the gene matches: 6. Germline assignment: CDR1 MDHEN and CDR2 SYDVKM. The CDR3 runs to 16 residues. This clonotype was picked up many times. The origin of this receptor is a human donor who donated a stem cell graft to a child with acute lymphoblastic leukemia. This chain connects TRBV28 to TRBJ2-5, with 11 bases identical to TRBD2. The starting material was PBMCs from the stem cell graft donor, obtained from the stem cell graft. In DNA form, the CDR3 reads TGTGCCAGCAGTTTAGGGACTAGCGGCCCGGGAGAGACCCAGTACTTC. Its protein is CASSLGTSGPGETQYF.